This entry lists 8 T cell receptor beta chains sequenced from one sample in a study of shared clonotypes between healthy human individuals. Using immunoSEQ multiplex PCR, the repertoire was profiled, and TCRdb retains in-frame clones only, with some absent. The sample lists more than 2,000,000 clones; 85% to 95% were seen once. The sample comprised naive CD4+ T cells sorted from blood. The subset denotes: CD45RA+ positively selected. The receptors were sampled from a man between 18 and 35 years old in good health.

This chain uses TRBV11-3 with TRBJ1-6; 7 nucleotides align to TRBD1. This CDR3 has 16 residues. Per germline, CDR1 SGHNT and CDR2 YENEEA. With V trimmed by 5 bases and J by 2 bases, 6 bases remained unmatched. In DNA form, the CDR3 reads TGTGCCAGCAGCCCCTCAGGGGGGACCTATAATTCACCCCTCCACTTT. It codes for CASSPSGGTYNSPLHF.

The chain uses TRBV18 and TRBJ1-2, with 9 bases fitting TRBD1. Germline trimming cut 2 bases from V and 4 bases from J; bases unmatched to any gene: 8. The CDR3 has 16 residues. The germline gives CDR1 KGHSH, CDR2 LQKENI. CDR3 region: CASSPYPGTGSYGYTF. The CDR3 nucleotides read TGTGCCAGCTCACCATATCCGGGGACAGGGTCCTATGGCTACACCTTC.

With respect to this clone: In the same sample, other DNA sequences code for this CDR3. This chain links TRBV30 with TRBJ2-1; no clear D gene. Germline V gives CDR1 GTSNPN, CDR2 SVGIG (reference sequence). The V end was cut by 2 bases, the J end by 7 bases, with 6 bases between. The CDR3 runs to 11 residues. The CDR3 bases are TGTGCCTGGAGTAGGGTTAATGAGCAGTTCTTC. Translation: CAWSRVNEQFF.

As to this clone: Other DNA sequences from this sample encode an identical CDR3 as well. The CDR3 reads CASSLARSQETQYF. CDR3 sequence (DNA): TGTGCCAGCAGCTTAGCCCGGAGCCAAGAGACCCAGTACTTC. The V call is TRBV7-2, the J call TRBJ2-5; no clear D. CDR1 is SGHTA, CDR2 FQGNSA, per germline. The CDR3 runs 14 residues. V gave up 0 bases and J gave up 1 base, with 6 bases separating them.

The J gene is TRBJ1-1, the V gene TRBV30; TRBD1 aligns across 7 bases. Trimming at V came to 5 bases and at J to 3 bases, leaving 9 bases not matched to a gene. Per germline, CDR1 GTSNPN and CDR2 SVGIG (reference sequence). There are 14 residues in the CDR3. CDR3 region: CAWDRENQDTEAFF. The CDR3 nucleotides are TGTGCCTGGGACAGGGAAAATCAGGACACTGAAGCTTTCTTT. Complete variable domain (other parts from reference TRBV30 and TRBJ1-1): SQTIHQWPATLVQPVGSPLSLECTVEGTSNPNLYWYRQAAGRGLQLLFYSVGIGQISSEVPQNLSASRPQDRQFILSSKKLLLSDSGFYLCAWDRENQDTEAFFGQGTRLTVV.

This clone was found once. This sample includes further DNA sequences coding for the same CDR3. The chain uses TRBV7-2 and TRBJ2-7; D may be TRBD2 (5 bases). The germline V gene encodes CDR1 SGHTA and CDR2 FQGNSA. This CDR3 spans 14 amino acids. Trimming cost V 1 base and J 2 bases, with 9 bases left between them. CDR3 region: CASSLGRGTYEQYF. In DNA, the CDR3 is TGTGCCAGCAGCTTAGGCCGGGGAACCTACGAGCAGTACTTC.

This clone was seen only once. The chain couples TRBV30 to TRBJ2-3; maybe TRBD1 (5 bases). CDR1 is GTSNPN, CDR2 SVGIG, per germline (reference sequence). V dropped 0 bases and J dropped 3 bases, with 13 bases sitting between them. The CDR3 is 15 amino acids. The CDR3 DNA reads TGTGCCTGGAGTGTAGGGGCACCGCCGACAGATACGCAGTATTTT. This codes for CAWSVGAPPTDTQYF.

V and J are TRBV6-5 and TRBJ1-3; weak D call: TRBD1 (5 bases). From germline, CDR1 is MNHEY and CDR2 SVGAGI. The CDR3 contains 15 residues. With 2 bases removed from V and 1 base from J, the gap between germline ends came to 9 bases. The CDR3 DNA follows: TGTGCCAGCAGTTACGGGGGGAAATCTGGAAACACCATATATTTT. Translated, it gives CASSYGGKSGNTIYF.